Following are 2 T cell receptor beta chains from one sample sequenced in a study of T cell responses to AZD1222 COVID-19 vaccine (dated by TCRdb to the early 2020s). This sample's time point label indicates: about 28 days (+/-7) after the second vaccine dose. Preparation of the library involved the immunoSEQ multiplex PCR assay. TCRdb took over this immuneACCESS table, retaining in-frame rearrangements with V and J assigned. Such tables are incomplete; in checked studies, under half of the missing clones stem from an unresolved V gene, and the remainder is unexplained. The sample table records 70,000 to 90,000 clones; around 86% of these occur just once. The ten biggest clones cover roughly a sixth of the sample. The specimen comprised peripheral blood, sampled 28 days after the second AZD1222 dose. The receptors were sampled from an adult who received the AZD1222 COVID-19 vaccine.

This rearrangement joins TRBV6-5 to TRBJ1-6; weak D call: TRBD1 (5 bases). V was shortened by 6 bases and J by 10 bases, with 19 bases between the two germline ends. The V gene's germline CDR1 is MNHEY and CDR2 SVGAGI. This CDR3 region has 15 residues. Here the CDR3 DNA reads TGTGCCAGCAGGTATACGGGCTTCGGGGGATCACCCCTCCACTTT. Translated, it gives CASRYTGFGGSPLHF.

CDR3 coding DNA: TGCGCCAGCAGCCAAGGACTAGCGGGCACCGGGGAGCTGTTTTTT. It is translated as CASSQGLAGTGELFF. The chain recombines TRBV4-1 with TRBJ2-2; the match to TRBD2 covers 10 bases. The CDR3 is 15 amino acids. J lost 4 bases, V lost 1 base, and 0 bases had no gene match. Germline lookup yields CDR1 MGHRA and CDR2 YSYEKL.